This is a list of T cell receptor beta chains from one sample in a study of beta chain features in type 1 diabetes. The method was immunoSEQ multiplex PCR; TCRdb's version includes in-frame clones alone and lacks a portion of them. The table has around 250,000 clones, 25% to 30% seen once. The sequencing input was central memory CD4+ T cells from blood. These receptors all come from a man aged 25-40 years in good health. CDR3s include the opening cysteine and the closing phenylalanine or tryptophan. The order of the fields is V gene, CDR3 protein.

TRBV30,CAWSAKGTRRFF
TRBV30,CARAGTRNTGELFF
TRBV5-1,CASSFSSGGDEQYF
TRBV27,CASSLSAGGQETQYF
TRBV9,CASSVAPGQGYNEQFF
TRBV30,CAWSGLAGPTGELFF
TRBV30,CAWSRSNQPQHF
TRBV2,CASTTGETQYF
TRBV6-6,CASSYGQTQYF
TRBV4-3,CASSQGGIAGVHEQFF
TRBV5-1,CASSVTAGGYTGELFF
TRBV6-5,CATGTGGFGGYTF
TRBV9,CASSVSGRGETQYF
TRBV9,CASSVDRGSNYGYTF
TRBV11-2,CASSFGNSGLRNIQYF
TRBV6-6,CASTDRQETQYF
TRBV30,CAWSPSAWDTQYF
TRBV30,CAWSGGYGDTQYF
TRBV7-2,CASSPSLRLAGARGTQYF
TRBV5-4,CASSLAETGATGDQYF
TRBV14,CASSRTSYNEQFF
TRBV5-6,CASSYRGTKNIQYF
TRBV28,CASSLTIDQPQHF
TRBV19,CARADRGQRTQYF
TRBV5-1,CASSTGTAKYF
TRBV2,CASRTGYEQYF
TRBV30,CAWTPGRGGEKLFF
TRBV18,CASSDVYEQYF
TRBV29-1,CSVATGTGQETQYF
TRBV9,CASNGLAGGRTDTQYF
TRBV5-1,CASGEGGPNQPQHF
TRBV11-2,CASSLGASLGNEQFF
TRBV5-1,CASSGGQNTDTQYF
TRBV5-4,CASSLYGRGRGDTQYF
TRBV7-2,CASSPIGGRETQYF
TRBV4-3,CASSQDRDYLEQYF
TRBV7-2,CASSLVGTNEQFF
TRBV6-1,CASSEVPGVVGGYTF
TRBV27,CASSLLGGGPGANIQYF
TRBV28,CASKRATSGTVGEQYF
TRBV7-2,CASSPLALGGTDTQYF
TRBV11-2,CASSLSMGLQETQYF
TRBV6-5,CASSYGTAVNNVLTF
TRBV30,CAWSPSLELFF
TRBV29-1,CSVDRWGTSGSRGETQYF
TRBV6-5,CASSRASGRADTQYF
TRBV7-9,CASRPPQRGVDYNEQFF
TRBV28,CASSAFGTGINNEQFF
TRBV28,CASSPDRIKAFF
TRBV2,CASSGQDAGNTIYF
TRBV18,CASSATGGGLNEQYF
TRBV9,CASSVAAGAYNEQFF
TRBV12-5,CASALGDTQYF
TRBV5-4,CASSRGAGTNQETQYF
TRBV23-1,CASSHVTTGELFF